Each of the 18 T cell receptor beta chains below was sequenced from the same sample in a study of T cell clonality in common variable immunodeficiency. The repertoire was sequenced with immunoSEQ multiplex PCR; TCRdb's copy has only in-frame clones and lacks some. The data show tens of thousands of clones, none appearing only once, with about 6.5% held by the ten largest. The sequenced sample was peripheral blood mononuclear cells. These receptors all come from a person aged 18 to 75 in good health.

This clone was counted many times. An end of the junction does not agree with germline; a read error may underlie this. The DNA ends 3 residues before the CDR3 does, and the rest of the CDR3 is filled in from the germline J gene. This chain links TRBV2 with TRBJ1-2; D is perhaps TRBD1 (6 bases). Germline V gene lookup returns CDR1 SNHLY and CDR2 FYNNEI. CDR3 length equals 14 residues. CDR3 residues: CASREGGQSGGYTF. The part of the CDR3 DNA that was read is TGTGCCAGCAGGGAAGGCGGACAGTCAGGTGGC.

This clone was seen many times. Coverage ceases 3 residues before the CDR3 finishes, and the germline J gene fills in the end. This chain connects TRBV5-1 to TRBJ1-1, with 10 bases lining up with TRBD1. Unmatched junction bases numbered 7, after V lost 5 bases and J lost 0 bases. Germline V gives CDR1 SGHRS, CDR2 YFSETQ. The CDR3 consists of 16 residues. CDR3 DNA (partial): TGCGCCAGCAGACCGGACAGGGGGTACATGAACACTGAA. Encoded protein: CASRPDRGYMNTE. The full CDR3 reads CASRPDRGYMNTEAFF.

This clone was seen repeatedly, ten times or more. Read coverage stops 3 residues before the CDR3 terminus; the germline J gene supplies the remainder. The J gene is TRBJ2-7, the V gene TRBV20-1, with 9 bases identical to TRBD1. Germline CDR1 reads DFQATT; CDR2 reads SNEGSKA (reference sequence). This CDR3 is built from 16 residues. The trim removed 0 bases at V and 5 bases at J, leaving 11 bases unmatched. The chain's CDR3 is CSARDGRRGQGHEQYF. Incomplete CDR3 DNA: TGCAGTGCTAGAGATGGACGGCGGGGACAGGGTCACGAG.

This clone was found many times. The CDR3 end is not reached by the read, which stops 3 residues before it; the germline J gene fills it in. The V and J genes are TRBV18 and TRBJ1-2, with TRBD1 identical over 7 bases. CDR1 and CDR2 from the germline V gene are KGHSH and LQKENI. Trimming at V came to 2 bases and at J to 4 bases, leaving 7 bases not matched to a gene. The CDR3 runs 15 residues. Incomplete CDR3 DNA: TGTGCCAGCTCACCAGACGCAGGGGGGACCTATGGC. As protein: CASSPDAGGTYG. Given in full, the CDR3 is CASSPDAGGTYGYTF.

This clone was seen only a few times. The sequenced CDR3 bases are TGTGCCAGCAGCTTAGCTGGCGCGGGGGTAGTTGAG. It is translated as CASSLAGAGVVE. The CDR3 in its entirety is CASSLAGAGVVEQFF. The chain links TRBV7-2 to TRBJ2-1, with 7 bases lining up with TRBD2. The sequenced fragment ends 3 residues before the CDR3 boundary, so the rest is inferred from the germline J gene. The CDR3 is 15 amino acids. Germline values: CDR1 SGHTA, CDR2 FQGNSA. The V gene end was trimmed by 0 bases and the J gene end by 9 bases; junction bases not matched to a gene: 8.

About this clone: The read ends 3 residues before the CDR3 terminus; that terminus is restored from the germline J gene. This sequence joins TRBV30 and TRBJ1-5; TRBD1 is a possible D gene (6 bases). V was trimmed by 2 bases and J by 0 bases, leaving 14 bases between them. CDR1 and CDR2 (germline): GTSNPN, SVGIG (reference sequence). There are 16 residues in the CDR3. CDR3 DNA, as far as it was read: TGTGCCTGGAGTTTCAGAGGACAGTTTAGCAATCAGCCC. Protein: CAWSFRGQFSNQP. The whole CDR3 protein reads CAWSFRGQFSNQPQHF.

This clone was recorded many times. The read stops 3 residues short of the end of the CDR3; the missing end is completed from the germline J gene. This chain links TRBV11-3 with TRBJ2-3, with unresolved D. V lost 4 bases to trimming and J lost 0 bases, with 5 bases between them. The CDR3 contains 13 residues. Germline values: CDR1 SGHNT, CDR2 YENEEA. The CDR3 is CASSSFSTDTQYF. The DNA read from the CDR3 is TGTGCCAGCAGCTCATTTAGCACAGATACG.

Many counts were recorded for this clone. The read terminates 3 residues ahead of where the CDR3 ends, so the germline J gene completes it. This chain links TRBV19 with TRBJ1-5, with 11 bases aligning to TRBD1. V lost 4 bases, J lost 4 bases, and 3 bases stayed unmatched. The CDR3 consists of 15 residues. The V gene's germline CDR1 is LNHDA and CDR2 SQIVND (reference sequence). CDR3 sequence: CASSTWDRGNQPQHF. The sequenced part of the CDR3 DNA is TGTGCCAGTAGTACCTGGGACAGGGGGAATCAGCCC.

In regard to this clone: This may arise from a read error, as a much more abundant clone is one base away. The CDR3 end lies 3 residues beyond the end of the read and is filled in from the germline J gene. The chain employs TRBV19 and TRBJ1-2; 7 bases match TRBD1. The CDR3 extends over 14 amino acids. Germline V CDR1 and CDR2: LNHDA, SQIVND (reference sequence). The CDR3: CVSRPPDRNYGYTF. The CDR3 DNA, read in part, is TGTGTCAGTAGGCCTCCGGACAGGAACTATGGC.

At least ten counts were recorded for this clone. The CDR3 is cut off 3 residues early in the read; its end comes from the germline J gene. The rearrangement joins TRBV28 to TRBJ2-3; 8 bases align to TRBD1. The V and J ends lost 3 bases and 3 bases, in that order; junction bases with no gene match: 8. Germline values: CDR1 MDHEN, CDR2 SYDVKM. This CDR3 has 16 residues. CDR3 region: CASSFRSGGRTDTQYF. The covered CDR3 bases are TGTGCCAGCAGTTTTCGGTCAGGGGGCAGAACAGATACG.

The table lists this clone with many counts. The CDR3 DNA, read in part, is TGCGCCAGCAGCGCCGGACACCACGAG. It specifies CASSAGHHE. The CDR3, in full, reads CASSAGHHEQYF. The rearrangement joins TRBV5-1 to TRBJ2-7; tentative D call: TRBD1 (5 bases). The read falls 3 residues short of the CDR3 end, and the missing part is taken from the germline J gene. Germline V gene sequence: CDR1 SGHRS, CDR2 YFSETQ. The CDR3 contains 12 residues. V shed 4 bases and J shed 5 bases, with 10 bases lying between them.

This clone was counted ten times or more. The read gets to within 3 residues of the CDR3 end, and the germline J gene fills in the rest. J is TRBJ1-2 and V is TRBV5-6, with TRBD1 as a possible D gene (5 bases). In germline, CDR1 is SGHDT, CDR2 YYEEEE. The CDR3 runs 15 residues. V dropped 0 bases and J dropped 2 bases, with 11 bases sitting between them. The CDR3 DNA, read in part, is TGTGCCAGCAGCTTGGGCCGGCGGGGCAACTATGGC. It codes for CASSLGRRGNYG. In full, the CDR3 is CASSLGRRGNYGYTF.

There are many counts of this clone. The read comes to an end 3 residues before the CDR3 does, leaving the germline J gene to fill in the end. V usage is TRBV5-1 and J usage is TRBJ2-3, with D unresolved. Trimming removed 0 bases from V and 5 bases from J, with 4 bases in between. This CDR3 has 12 residues. Germline values: CDR1 SGHRS, CDR2 YFSETQ. The sequenced part of the CDR3 DNA is TGCGCCAGCAGCTTGGAAGGAGATACG. This codes for CASSLEGDT. The CDR3 reads in full as CASSLEGDTQYF.

This clone was detected only a few times. The CDR3 end lies 3 residues beyond the end of the read and is filled in from the germline J gene. The rearrangement links TRBV7-2 to TRBJ1-1; tentatively, D is TRBD1 (6 bases). The germline V gene has CDR1 SGHTA and CDR2 FQGNSA. Trimming took 1 base from V and 7 from J, leaving 10 bases between them. This CDR3 is built from 13 residues. The sequenced part of the CDR3 DNA is TGTGCCAGCAGCTTAGGGCAGGGGATTGAA. Protein product: CASSLGQGIE. From start to end, the CDR3 is CASSLGQGIEAFF.

A remark on this clone: The DNA ends 3 residues before the CDR3 does, and the rest of the CDR3 is filled in from the germline J gene. V and J are TRBV11-2 and TRBJ2-7; D call uncertain. Germline V gene sequence: CDR1 SGHAT, CDR2 FQNNGV. The CDR3 consists of 14 residues. V was trimmed by 2 bases and J by 2 bases, leaving 10 bases between them. CDR3 protein: CASSLITGPYEQYF. CDR3 bases read: TGTGCCAGCAGCTTAATAACGGGTCCCTACGAG. The full variable domain, completed using reference TRBV11-2 and TRBJ2-7, is EAGVAQSPRYKIIEKRQSVAFWCNPISGHATLYWYQQILGQGPKLLIQFQNNGVVDDSQLPKDRFSAERLKGVDSTLKIQPAKLEDSAVYLCASSLITGPYEQYFGPGTRLTVT.

This clone was counted many times. The observed sequence ends 3 residues before the CDR3 terminus, with the missing tail filled in from the germline J gene. V is TRBV5-8 and J is TRBJ2-4; a possible D gene is TRBD1 (7 bases). V dropped 4 bases and J dropped 7 bases, with 15 bases sitting between them. Germline CDR1 reads SGHTS; CDR2 reads YDEGEE. The CDR3 contains 14 residues. The CDR3 sequence is CASSPETGRNIQYF. The part of the CDR3 DNA that was read is TGTGCCAGCAGCCCTGAGACAGGGAGGAACATT.

This clone was counted only a few times. The read ends 3 residues before the CDR3 terminus; that terminus is restored from the germline J gene. The V gene is TRBV2, the J gene TRBJ2-2; 9 bases line up with TRBD1. This CDR3 has 16 residues. Germline CDR1 is SNHLY and CDR2 is FYNNEI. CDR3 sequence reads: CASRTGTGTGANVLFF. The sequenced part of the CDR3 DNA is TGTGCCAGCAGAACCGGGACAGGGACTGGGGCCAACGTG.

This clone was counted ten times or more. The read ends 3 residues before the CDR3 terminus; that terminus is restored from the germline J gene. The gene calls are TRBV30 and TRBJ1-1; unclear D gene. The V and J ends lost 5 bases and 0 bases respectively, with 13 bases between them. This CDR3 spans 14 amino acids. Germline V lookup: CDR1 GTSNPN, CDR2 SVGIG (reference sequence). CDR3 amino acids: CAWEGGSMNTEAFF. Partial CDR3 DNA: TGTGCCTGGGAAGGAGGTAGCATGAACACTGAA.